This is a list of T cell receptor beta chains from one sample in a study of blood T cell repertoires in COVID-19. Assay: immunoSEQ multiplex PCR; the TCRdb copy retains only in-frame clones and omits some. This sample yields 200,000 to 300,000 clones, of which over 75% are seen a single time; roughly 2.5% belongs to the top ten. Sequencing input: peripheral blood. These receptors came from a woman between 45 and 60 years old with acute or convalescent COVID-19. Each CDR3 is given with its conserved first and last residue. D genes are given only for firm matches. Clone size is given for some rows only: seen once, a few or many times, or a class if the clone is expanded.

d_call: TRBD1
j_call: TRBJ1-2
clone_size: .
v_call: TRBV4-3
cdr3_nt: TGCGCCAGCAGCCCGACAGGGGACATGAACTATGGCTACACCTTC
cdr3_aa: CASSPTGDMNYGYTF

d_call: TRBD2
j_call: TRBJ2-1
clone_size: .
v_call: TRBV27
cdr3_nt: TGTGCCAGCATCAAATCCCGACTAGCAGGAACTGTCAATGAGCAGTTCTTC
cdr3_aa: CASIKSRLAGTVNEQFF

d_call: TRBD2
j_call: TRBJ2-1
clone_size: .
v_call: TRBV5-4
cdr3_nt: TGTGCCAGCAGCCCCACTAGCGGGGTTAACAATGAGCAGTTCTTC
cdr3_aa: CASSPTSGVNNEQFF

d_call: TRBD2
j_call: TRBJ2-1
clone_size: .
v_call: TRBV5-1
cdr3_nt: TGCGCCAGCAGCTTGGTGGTTGGTCTAGCGGGACCCAATTTCGGTGAGCAGTTCTTC
cdr3_aa: CASSLVVGLAGPNFGEQFF

d_call: .
j_call: TRBJ2-7
clone_size: .
v_call: TRBV7-2
cdr3_nt: TGTGCCAGCAGCCCCAGCAGGGCCAGCTGGGACGAGCAGTACTTC
cdr3_aa: CASSPSRASWDEQYF

d_call: TRBD1
j_call: TRBJ2-7
clone_size: .
v_call: TRBV19
cdr3_nt: TGTGCCAGTAGTCCACGCCCGGGACAGGGTCTCTACGAGCAGTACTTC
cdr3_aa: CASSPRPGQGLYEQYF

d_call: TRBD1
j_call: TRBJ1-2
clone_size: .
v_call: TRBV7-2
cdr3_nt: TGTGCCAGCAGCTTAGTGGGGACAGGGGGCATCTATGGCTACACCTTC
cdr3_aa: CASSLVGTGGIYGYTF

d_call: TRBD1
j_call: TRBJ2-7
clone_size: .
v_call: TRBV14
cdr3_nt: TGTGCCAGCAGCCCAGACAGGGCCTACGAGCAGTACTTC
cdr3_aa: CASSPDRAYEQYF

d_call: TRBD1
j_call: TRBJ2-7
clone_size: .
v_call: TRBV7-2
cdr3_nt: TGTGCCAGCAGCCCCTACCGGACAGGGGGGCACGAGCAGTACTTC
cdr3_aa: CASSPYRTGGHEQYF

d_call: .
j_call: TRBJ2-5
clone_size: .
v_call: TRBV9
cdr3_nt: TGTGCCAGCAGCGTAGGAACAGGGAAGCAAGAGACCCAGTACTTC
cdr3_aa: CASSVGTGKQETQYF

d_call: .
j_call: TRBJ1-1
clone_size: once
v_call: TRBV5-6
cdr3_nt: TGTGCCAGCAGCTTCCCGGGAGTTAACACTGAAGCTTTCTTT
cdr3_aa: CASSFPGVNTEAFF

d_call: .
j_call: TRBJ2-7
clone_size: .
v_call: TRBV5-1
cdr3_nt: TGCGCCAGCAGCCGCGACGGGAGCTCCTACGAGCAGTACTTC
cdr3_aa: CASSRDGSSYEQYF

d_call: .
j_call: TRBJ1-6
clone_size: .
v_call: TRBV7-9
cdr3_nt: TGTGCCAGCAGCTTAAGGGGAAGCTCCTATAATTCACCCCTCCACTTT
cdr3_aa: CASSLRGSSYNSPLHF

d_call: TRBD2
j_call: TRBJ2-3
clone_size: .
v_call: TRBV6-2/TRBV6-3
cdr3_nt: TGTGCCAGCAGTTCCCGGGAGGAGGTTACGCAGTATTTT
cdr3_aa: CASSSREEVTQYF

d_call: .
j_call: TRBJ1-1
clone_size: .
v_call: TRBV6-5
cdr3_nt: TGTGCCAGCAGTTACTCGACGGGGGGGGCCACTGAAGCTTTCTTT
cdr3_aa: CASSYSTGGATEAFF

d_call: TRBD1
j_call: TRBJ1-2
clone_size: .
v_call: TRBV28
cdr3_nt: TGTGCCAGCAGTTTCTTCAGGGGGGATGATTATGGCTACACCTTC
cdr3_aa: CASSFFRGDDYGYTF

d_call: .
j_call: TRBJ1-3
clone_size: .
v_call: TRBV4-1
cdr3_nt: TGCGCCAGCAGCCAACCCTCTTACAGGGCTGGAAACACCATATATTTT
cdr3_aa: CASSQPSYRAGNTIYF

d_call: .
j_call: TRBJ1-5
clone_size: once
v_call: TRBV10-3
cdr3_nt: TGTGCCATCAGTGAGATCAGGGTGGGTCAGCCCCAGCATTTT
cdr3_aa: CAISEIRVGQPQHF

d_call: .
j_call: TRBJ2-7
clone_size: once
v_call: TRBV7-3
cdr3_nt: TGTGCCAGCAGCTTAAGACAGAACAGACGGATTTCGAGCCGCCGAACCTACGAGCAGTACTTC
cdr3_aa: CASSLRQNRRISSRRTYEQYF

d_call: TRBD2
j_call: TRBJ2-2
clone_size: .
v_call: TRBV4-3
cdr3_nt: TGCGCCAGCAGCCAGACTAGCGGAGTCGGGGAGCTGTTTTTT
cdr3_aa: CASSQTSGVGELFF

d_call: TRBD1
j_call: TRBJ2-3
clone_size: .
v_call: TRBV10-1
cdr3_nt: TGCGCCAGTGACAGGGGTTTGAGCGCAGATACGCAGTATTTT
cdr3_aa: CASDRGLSADTQYF

d_call: TRBD2
j_call: TRBJ2-1
clone_size: .
v_call: TRBV6-5
cdr3_nt: TGTGCCAGCAGGGGGGGACTAGCGGTGGCGGGTGAGCAGTTCTTC
cdr3_aa: CASRGGLAVAGEQFF

d_call: TRBD1
j_call: TRBJ1-2
clone_size: .
v_call: TRBV7-3
cdr3_nt: TGTGCCAGCAGCCCTGGACAGGGCTGGGGCTACACCTTC
cdr3_aa: CASSPGQGWGYTF

d_call: TRBD1
j_call: TRBJ1-2
clone_size: .
v_call: TRBV7-8
cdr3_nt: TGTGCCAGCAGCTACAACAGGGGTGACTATGGCTACACCTTC
cdr3_aa: CASSYNRGDYGYTF

d_call: .
j_call: TRBJ2-7
clone_size: once
v_call: TRBV11-2
cdr3_nt: TGTGCCAGCAGCTTCACAGGTTACGAGCAGTACTTC
cdr3_aa: CASSFTGYEQYF

d_call: .
j_call: TRBJ2-1
clone_size: .
v_call: TRBV6-5
cdr3_nt: TGTGCCAGCAGACAACAGGGCTACAATGAGCAGTTCTTC
cdr3_aa: CASRQQGYNEQFF

d_call: TRBD1
j_call: TRBJ1-2
clone_size: .
v_call: TRBV5-1
cdr3_nt: TGCGCCAGCAGCTTCCGACAGGGGACTGGTGGCTACACCTTC
cdr3_aa: CASSFRQGTGGYTF

d_call: .
j_call: TRBJ1-5
clone_size: .
v_call: TRBV19
cdr3_nt: TGTGCCAGTAGTGCCGGTTTGCGTCAGCCCCAGCATTTT
cdr3_aa: CASSAGLRQPQHF

d_call: .
j_call: TRBJ2-5
clone_size: .
v_call: TRBV28
cdr3_nt: TGTGCCAGCGGTGGAGGAGAGGTTGGGGAGACCCAGTACTTC
cdr3_aa: CASGGGEVGETQYF

d_call: .
j_call: TRBJ2-5
clone_size: .
v_call: TRBV3-1/TRBV3-2
cdr3_nt: TGTGCCAGCAGCCCTCGGGACTCCCTACAAGAGACCCAGTACTTC
cdr3_aa: CASSPRDSLQETQYF

d_call: TRBD1
j_call: TRBJ1-2
clone_size: .
v_call: TRBV5-1
cdr3_nt: TGCGCCAGCAGCTTTGGGACAGGGGATCACTATGGCTACACCTTC
cdr3_aa: CASSFGTGDHYGYTF

d_call: .
j_call: TRBJ2-5
clone_size: .
v_call: TRBV12-3/TRBV12-4
cdr3_nt: TGTGCCAGCAGTCCACGCCCCCGATATGAGCAGTACTTC
cdr3_aa: CASSPRPRYEQYF

d_call: TRBD2
j_call: TRBJ2-3
clone_size: .
v_call: TRBV29-1
cdr3_nt: TGCAGCGTTTCTAGCGGGAGCGGTACGCAGTATTTT
cdr3_aa: CSVSSGSGTQYF

d_call: .
j_call: TRBJ1-2
clone_size: few
v_call: TRBV4-2
cdr3_nt: TGTGCCAGCAGCCAGGGCGCAGAGACAACTAACTATGGCTACACCTTC
cdr3_aa: CASSQGAETTNYGYTF

d_call: TRBD2
j_call: TRBJ2-1
clone_size: once
v_call: TRBV7-3
cdr3_nt: TGTGCCAGCAGCAGGCGAGCGGGGGGTCACAATGAGCAGTTCTTC
cdr3_aa: CASSRRAGGHNEQFF

d_call: .
j_call: TRBJ1-1
clone_size: few
v_call: TRBV4-1
cdr3_nt: TGCGCCAGCAGCCAAGGTTTAGGGGCCAACACTGAAGCTTTCTTT
cdr3_aa: CASSQGLGANTEAFF

d_call: .
j_call: TRBJ1-6
clone_size: .
v_call: TRBV5-1
cdr3_nt: TGCGCCAGCAGCTTGGACCCAGGGAATAATTCACCCCTCCACTTT
cdr3_aa: CASSLDPGNNSPLHF

d_call: TRBD1
j_call: TRBJ2-7
clone_size: once
v_call: TRBV19
cdr3_nt: TGTGCCAGTAGTAGAACAGGGGTCGCCTACGAGCAGTACTTC
cdr3_aa: CASSRTGVAYEQYF

d_call: TRBD1
j_call: TRBJ2-3
clone_size: .
v_call: TRBV29-1
cdr3_nt: TGCAGCGTTGTGCGGACAGGGGGCACAGATACGCAGTATTTT
cdr3_aa: CSVVRTGGTDTQYF

d_call: TRBD2
j_call: TRBJ2-7
clone_size: .
v_call: TRBV28
cdr3_nt: TGTGCCAGCAGTACCTTCTCTCTAGCGGGAGGCTTGTCCCTTCCCTACGAGCAGTACTTC
cdr3_aa: CASSTFSLAGGLSLPYEQYF

d_call: .
j_call: TRBJ1-2
clone_size: once
v_call: TRBV3-1/TRBV3-2
cdr3_nt: TGTGCCAGCAGCCCCGACTTCCCCGAACAGGGTAGATCCTTC
cdr3_aa: CASSPDFPEQGRSF

d_call: .
j_call: TRBJ1-2
clone_size: once
v_call: TRBV30
cdr3_nt: TGTGCCTGGAGTTCGAAACTTCAGGGACTCTTCCCCTATGGCTACACCTTC
cdr3_aa: CAWSSKLQGLFPYGYTF

d_call: .
j_call: TRBJ2-3
clone_size: .
v_call: TRBV10-3
cdr3_nt: TGTGCCATCAGTGAAGCGAGAATGTCATTCACAGATACGCAGTATTTT
cdr3_aa: CAISEARMSFTDTQYF

d_call: .
j_call: TRBJ2-1
clone_size: .
v_call: TRBV6-4
cdr3_nt: TGTGCCAGCAGTGGAGACAACTACAATGAGCAGTTCTTC
cdr3_aa: CASSGDNYNEQFF

d_call: .
j_call: TRBJ2-1
clone_size: .
v_call: TRBV29-1
cdr3_nt: TGCAGCGTTGAAAGGGCAGGGCGGAATGAGCAGTTCTTC
cdr3_aa: CSVERAGRNEQFF

d_call: TRBD2
j_call: TRBJ2-1
clone_size: .
v_call: TRBV7-9
cdr3_nt: TGTGCCAGCAGCTTAGAGGGCGGGAGGTTTCGGGAGCAGTTCTTC
cdr3_aa: CASSLEGGRFREQFF

d_call: TRBD2
j_call: TRBJ2-1
clone_size: .
v_call: TRBV7-3
cdr3_nt: TGTGCCAGCAGCTGGACTAGCGGGAGTTACAATGAGCAGTTCTTC
cdr3_aa: CASSWTSGSYNEQFF

d_call: .
j_call: TRBJ2-1
clone_size: .
v_call: TRBV9
cdr3_nt: TGTGCCAGCAGCCTCACCGACTCCCTCGTCTTCAATGAGCAGTTCTTC
cdr3_aa: CASSLTDSLVFNEQFF

d_call: TRBD2
j_call: TRBJ2-1
clone_size: .
v_call: TRBV3-1/TRBV3-2
cdr3_nt: TGTGCCAGCAGTCGTAGTAATAGCGGGAGGATGAATGAGCAGTTCTTC
cdr3_aa: CASSRSNSGRMNEQFF

d_call: .
j_call: TRBJ1-1
clone_size: .
v_call: TRBV11-2
cdr3_nt: TGTGCCAGCAGCTTAGTCCAGGGAATTAACACTGAAGCTTTCTTT
cdr3_aa: CASSLVQGINTEAFF